Below are 6 T cell receptor beta chains sequenced from a single sample in a study of cytomegalovirus exposure and HLA in healthy donors. Primers: 60 Vbeta forward and 13 Jbeta reverse. Assay used: immunoSEQ multiplex PCR; TCRdb lists only in-frame clones, some missing. The sample carries some 150,000 clones, roughly 76% recorded once. The sequenced material came from PBMCs. The origin of the receptors is a woman aged 18-30 years in good health and CMV-seropositive.

DNA of the CDR3: TGTGCCAGCAGAAGACTACCCACTAGCACAGATACGCAGTATTTT. It codes for CASRRLPTSTDTQYF. This sequence joins TRBV2 and TRBJ2-3; perhaps TRBD2 as D (5 bases). The CDR3 covers 15 residues. Germline-derived CDR1 and CDR2 are SNHLY and FYNNEI. V was cut by 6 bases and J by 0 bases, with 13 bases left in between.

The V and J genes are TRBV7-2 and TRBJ1-3; D remains unclear. Germline-derived CDR1 and CDR2 are SGHTA and FQGNSA. The CDR3 runs 16 residues. Trimming shortened V by 2 bases and J by 4 bases, and 15 bases separated the two germline ends. The CDR3 DNA sequence: TGTGCCAGCAGCTTACTTCCCGGAGTCGCCGGAAACACCATATATTTT. Protein: CASSLLPGVAGNTIYF.

The chain combines TRBV19 with TRBJ1-1, with 12 bases lining up with TRBD1. V shed 10 bases, J shed 3 bases, and the junction held 24 bases outside the gene matches. Per germline, CDR1 LNHDA and CDR2 SQIVND (reference sequence). This CDR3 is 20 amino acids long. The CDR3 is CATPRDRGRRNDRGDTEAFF. The CDR3 nucleotides read TGTGCCACCCCCCGGGACAGGGGGCGGCGAAATGATAGAGGGGACACTGAAGCTTTCTTT.

This chain connects TRBV7-2 to TRBJ1-2, with D maybe TRBD1 (6 bases). Germline CDR1 reads SGHTA; CDR2 reads FQGNSA. The CDR3 is 13 amino acids. V shed 2 bases and J shed 8 bases, with 12 bases lying between them. The CDR3 region is CASSLRQVQGYTF. CDR3 coding DNA: TGTGCCAGCAGCTTACGACAGGTCCAGGGCTACACCTTC.

This clone is a singleton in its sample. The chain combines TRBV6-5 with TRBJ1-1; tentative D call: TRBD1 (5 bases). V shed 1 base and J shed 1 base, with 10 bases lying between them. Looked up from germline, CDR1 is MNHEY and CDR2 is SVGAGI. CDR3 length: 15 amino acids. The CDR3 is CASSYFRVSNTEAFF. As DNA, the CDR3 is TGTGCCAGCAGTTACTTCAGGGTTTCGAACACTGAAGCTTTCTTT.

The rearrangement uses TRBV7-6 and TRBJ1-1; 8 bases are shared with TRBD1. The germline V gene has CDR1 SGHVS and CDR2 FNYEAQ. The CDR3 covers 14 residues. Unmatched junction bases numbered 2, after V lost 5 bases and J lost 0 bases. CDR3 region: CASSARGLNTEAFF. CDR3 in DNA: TGTGCCAGCAGCGCCAGGGGGCTGAACACTGAAGCTTTCTTT.